The 24 T cell receptor beta chains listed next were all sequenced from one sample in a study of Ad26.COV2.S vaccination and SARS-CoV-2 variants. The data were produced by immunoSEQ multiplex PCR, yet TCRdb's version contains in-frame clones alone and is incomplete. The sample records about 680,000 clones, around 90% being singletons. Treatment specified: some 20 received Ad26.COV2.S at low or high dose, single or two shots; about 5 received placebo; per-sample allocation not given. Sampling happened 63 days after the first vaccine or placebo injection. Material: peripheral blood, obtained in a trial of Ad26.COV2.S vaccine versus placebo. The receptor source for this set is a person between 18 and 65 years old who received the Ad26.COV2.S COVID-19 vaccine or a placebo.

The chain combines TRBV3-1 (or the pseudogene TRBV3-2) with TRBJ1-1, with no clear D. CDR1 and CDR2 from the germline V gene are LGHDT and YNNKEL (reference sequence). V was trimmed by 7 bases and J by 8 bases, leaving 11 bases between them. The CDR3 has 11 amino acids. The CDR3 DNA follows: TGTGCCAGCACCCGACTGGACGAAGCTTTCTTT. Protein: CASTRLDEAFF.

In this sample, this clone turned up once. The V gene is TRBV4-1, the J gene TRBJ2-7, with TRBD2 as a possible D gene (6 bases). The CDR3 is made up of 14 amino acids. The V gene lost 0 bases and the J gene lost 3 bases, with 9 bases spanning the gap. Looked up from germline, CDR1 is MGHRA and CDR2 is YSYEKL. The CDR3 reads CASSQDASVYEQYF. The CDR3 DNA is TGCGCCAGCAGCCAAGACGCTAGCGTCTACGAGCAGTACTTC.

V is TRBV5-1 and J is TRBJ2-1, with 7 nucleotides matching TRBD1. The germline V gene has CDR1 SGHRS and CDR2 YFSETQ. The CDR3 runs 15 residues. The V segment lost 3 bases and the J segment 4 bases; nucleotides outside the gene matches: 7. Written as DNA, the CDR3 is TGCGCCAGCAGCTGGGACAGCAGCTATTACAATGAGCAGTTCTTC. This translates into CASSWDSSYYNEQFF.

The chain combines TRBV24-1 with TRBJ2-1; D remains unclear. Deletions cut 3 bases from V and 4 bases from J, with 15 bases between. CDR3 length: 16 residues. Germline CDR1 KGHDR, CDR2 SFDVKD. Written as DNA, the CDR3 is TGTGCCACCAGTGATGTTTCGGGCCGCCAATACAATGAGCAGTTCTTC. It encodes CATSDVSGRQYNEQFF.

This chain connects TRBV18 to TRBJ2-5; D gene uncertain. This CDR3 comprises 14 residues. V dropped 6 bases and J dropped 2 bases, with 13 bases sitting between them. Germline V gene lookup returns CDR1 KGHSH and CDR2 LQKENI. The CDR3 DNA is TGTGCCAGCTCTGTCTCGGTGCAGCAAGAGACCCAGTACTTC. It is translated as CASSVSVQQETQYF.

The chain is built from TRBV11-2 and TRBJ2-4; 7 bases fit TRBD1. V trimming: 4 bases; J trimming: 7 bases; junction bases outside the gene matches: 13. The CDR3 is 16 amino acids. Germline values: CDR1 SGHAT, CDR2 FQNNGV. Here the CDR3 DNA reads TGTGCCAGCAGCTCCATGGACCGACAGGGATGGAACATTCAGTACTTC. Translation gives CASSSMDRQGWNIQYF.

The V gene is TRBV6-2 or TRBV6-3, the J gene TRBJ2-7; TRBD1 is a possible D gene (6 bases). Per the germline V gene, CDR1 is MNHEY and CDR2 is SVGEGT. The CDR3 covers 13 residues. The V end was cut by 5 bases, the J end by 4 bases, with 12 bases between. This chain's CDR3 is CASSTSTGYEQYF. The CDR3 region has the DNA TGTGCCAGCAGTACCTCGACAGGTTACGAGCAGTACTTC.

The chain combines TRBV3-1 (or the pseudogene TRBV3-2) with TRBJ2-3; the D gene is possibly TRBD2 (5 bases). The CDR3 covers 15 residues. The V and J ends lost 3 bases and 7 bases respectively, with 17 bases between them. Germline V gives CDR1 LGHDT, CDR2 YNNKEL (reference sequence). The DNA of the CDR3 is TGTGCCAGCAGCCAGGACTCCTTTGTTCCCTATACGCAGTATTTT. It is translated as CASSQDSFVPYTQYF.

The chain has TRBV24-1 and TRBJ2-3; 9 bases agree with TRBD1. Germline trimming cut 3 bases from V and 1 base from J; bases unmatched to any gene: 4. The CDR3 runs 16 residues. The germline V gene encodes CDR1 KGHDR and CDR2 SFDVKD. CDR3 sequence reads: CATSDPTGGGTDTQYF. The CDR3 DNA reads as TGTGCCACCAGTGATCCGACAGGGGGAGGCACAGATACGCAGTATTTT.

The chain carries TRBV5-1 and TRBJ2-1; the match to TRBD2 covers 10 bases. The V segment lost 0 bases and the J segment 4 bases; nucleotides outside the gene matches: 10. In germline, CDR1 is SGHRS, CDR2 YFSETQ. This CDR3 has 18 residues. As DNA, the CDR3 is TGCGCCAGCAGCTTGGGGGGTATAGCGGGAGGAGAGTACAATGAGCAGTTCTTC. It codes for CASSLGGIAGGEYNEQFF. The entire variable domain, with the rest obtained from reference TRBV5-1 and TRBJ2-1, is as follows: KAGVTQTPRYLIKTRGQQVTLSCSPISGHRSVSWYQQTPGQGLQFLFEYFSETQRNKGNFPGRFSGRQFSNSRSEMNVSTLELGDSALYLCASSLGGIAGGEYNEQFFGPGTRLTVL.

The chain carries TRBV18 and TRBJ2-2, with D perhaps matching TRBD2 (5 bases). The ends were cut back, 4 bases at V and 6 bases at J, with 9 bases in the middle. Germline-derived CDR1 and CDR2 are KGHSH and LQKENI. The CDR3 is 13 amino acids. CDR3: CASSQGSAGELFF. DNA for the CDR3: TGTGCCAGCTCACAAGGGAGCGCCGGGGAGCTGTTTTTT.

This chain uses TRBV7-8 with TRBJ2-5; D is possibly TRBD1 (5 bases). The germline gives CDR1 SGHVS, CDR2 FQNEAQ. The length of the CDR3 is 16 residues. V was shortened by 0 bases and J by 7 bases, with 18 bases between the two germline ends. The CDR3 protein is CASSLAAGSAAVTQYF. CDR3 in DNA: TGTGCCAGCAGCTTAGCAGCAGGGTCCGCTGCAGTGACCCAGTACTTC.

The genes are TRBV11-3 and TRBJ2-3, with unresolved D. Trimming pared 4 bases from V and 0 bases from J, leaving 8 bases between. This CDR3 contains 14 residues. Germline CDR1 SGHNT, CDR2 YENEEA. The CDR3 DNA sequence: TGTGCCAGCAGCTCCGGGCCCAGCACAGATACGCAGTATTTT. Protein sequence: CASSSGPSTDTQYF.

V gene TRBV14 combines with J gene TRBJ1-2; D gene uncertain. The CDR3 spans 15 residues. The germline V gene encodes CDR1 SGHDN and CDR2 FVKESK. V lost 0 bases, J lost 4 bases, and 12 bases lay in between. CDR3 loop: CASSQDVASFYGYTF. The CDR3 DNA reads as TGTGCCAGCAGCCAAGATGTCGCCAGCTTCTATGGCTACACCTTC.

The chain recombines TRBV5-6 with TRBJ1-1; possibly TRBD1 for D (5 bases). Trimming pared 3 bases from V and 10 bases from J, leaving 10 bases between. Germline V gene lookup returns CDR1 SGHDT and CDR2 YYEEEE. This CDR3 comprises 11 residues. The CDR3 here is CASSYGQVAFF. In nucleotides, the CDR3 is TGTGCCAGCAGCTATGGACAAGTAGCTTTCTTT.

This chain links TRBV3-1 (or the pseudogene TRBV3-2) with TRBJ1-1; D is unclear. V shed 1 base and J shed 8 bases, with 8 bases lying between them. The CDR3 has 12 amino acids. CDR1 and CDR2 from the germline V gene are LGHDT and YNNKEL (reference sequence). CDR3 in amino acids: CASSQGRREAFF. The CDR3 nucleotides are TGTGCCAGCAGCCAAGGGAGACGAGAAGCTTTCTTT.

The chain has TRBV7-9 and TRBJ1-1, with D perhaps matching TRBD1 (6 bases). V lost 4 bases and J 7 bases, leaving 10 bases between the germline ends. Germline CDR1 SEHNR, CDR2 FQNEAQ (reference sequence). The CDR3 loop spans 12 amino acids. The chain's CDR3 is CASSSQTGEAFF. CDR3 coding DNA: TGTGCCAGCAGCTCGCAGACAGGTGAAGCTTTCTTT.

The CDR3 DNA sequence: TGTGCCTGGGGACAGGGGGCATTTGAGGCTAGTGAGCAGTTCTTC. Translated, it gives CAWGQGAFEASEQFF. The V gene is TRBV30, the J gene TRBJ2-1; 11 nucleotides align to TRBD1. CDR1 is GTSNPN and CDR2 is SVGIG in the germline V gene (reference sequence). The CDR3 runs to 15 residues. The J segment lost 9 bases and the V segment lost 5 bases, leaving 12 bases of the junction unmatched.

This clone has just one count. The genes are TRBV13 and TRBJ1-2; the match to TRBD1 covers 11 bases. The J segment lost 7 bases and the V segment lost 4 bases, leaving 8 bases of the junction unmatched. Germline V gene data show CDR1 as PRHDT and CDR2 as FYEKMQ (reference sequence). This CDR3 has 15 residues. Here the CDR3 reads CASSWMGQGERGYTF. The CDR3 DNA sequence: TGTGCCAGCAGCTGGATGGGACAGGGGGAACGTGGCTACACCTTC.

The genes are TRBV7-9 and TRBJ2-7; D gene ambiguous. V lost 4 bases and J lost 2, with 12 bases in between. The CDR3 length is 14 residues. Looked up from germline, CDR1 is SEHNR and CDR2 is FQNEAQ (reference sequence). The CDR3 bases are TGTGCCAGCAGCTCGCCGACGGGTCCCTACGAGCAGTACTTC. It codes for CASSSPTGPYEQYF. The full variable domain, completed using reference TRBV7-9 and TRBJ2-7, is DTGVSQNPRHKITKRGQNVTFRCDPISEHNRLYWYRQTLGQGPEFLTYFQNEAQLEKSRLLSDRFSAERPKGSFSTLEIQRTEQGDSAMYLCASSSPTGPYEQYFGPGTRLTVT.

The chain combines TRBV9 with TRBJ1-1; 7 positions agree with TRBD1. The CDR3 runs to 17 residues. CDR1 is SGDLS, CDR2 YYNGEE, per germline. Trimming removed 3 bases from V and 0 bases from J; junction bases left unmatched: 11. The CDR3 DNA reads TGTGCCAGCAGCGCAGACAGGGTAGAGGTGATGAACACTGAAGCTTTCTTT. Translating it yields CASSADRVEVMNTEAFF.

The gene calls are TRBV5-4 and TRBJ2-7; the D gene is possibly TRBD1 (5 bases). V was clipped by 3 bases and J by 4 bases, with 20 bases between them. The germline gives CDR1 SGHNT, CDR2 YYREEE (reference sequence). CDR3 size: 16 residues. The CDR3 nucleotides are TGTGCCAGCAGCTCCGGACACTCTCGGCTAGGGTACGAGCAGTACTTC. Encoded protein: CASSSGHSRLGYEQYF.

J is TRBJ2-7 and V is TRBV30; 9 nucleotides agree with TRBD1. Unmatched junction bases numbered 3, after V lost 8 bases and J lost 4 bases. Looked up from germline, CDR1 is GTSNPN and CDR2 is SVGIG (reference sequence). There are 11 residues in the CDR3. CDR3 sequence: CAGGTGYEQYF. In nucleotides, the CDR3 is TGTGCCGGCGGGACAGGGTACGAGCAGTACTTC.

The J gene is TRBJ2-5, the V gene TRBV7-2, with unresolved D. Trimming removed 6 bases from V and 5 bases from J, with 10 bases in between. The CDR3 is 12 amino acids. The germline V gene has CDR1 SGHTA and CDR2 FQGNSA. DNA of the CDR3: TGTGCCAGCAGGCCATCGTGGGAGACCCAGTACTTC. It yields the protein CASRPSWETQYF. Variable domain in full (rest from reference TRBV7-2 and TRBJ2-5): GAGVSQSPSNKVTEKGKDVELRCDPISGHTALYWYRQSLGQGLEFLIYFQGNSAPDKSGLPSDRFSAERTGGSVSTLTIQRTQQEDSAVYLCASRPSWETQYFGPGTRLLVL.